This TCR beta chain stems from a study of beta chain features in type 1 diabetes. Overall study findings and caveats: More deletions and fewer insertions at VDJ junctions were found in patients with type 1 diabetes. Researchers could not determine here whether HLA type influences TCRB rearrangement. TCRB CDR3 length was moderately but significantly reduced in all four CD4+ subsets of Type 1 diabetes patients.

This clone was seen repeatedly, ten times or more. Its matching antigen is unknown. The V gene's germline CDR1 is LGHNA and CDR2 YSLEER. The CDR3 is 19 amino acids. The V segment lost 1 base and the J segment 2 bases; nucleotides outside the gene matches: 14. Expressed TCRB transcripts were sequenced, since all the RNA that had been isolated was reverse transcribed. Profiling relied on immunoSEQ multiplex PCR, and the TCRdb table lists in-frame clones only, not all of them. The sample contains some 370,000 clones, around 10% of which appear only once. This sequence joins TRBV4-3 and TRBJ2-3; TRBD2 agrees at 8 bases. This receptor was obtained from a man aged 25 to 45 with type 1 diabetes. Sequences were obtained from central memory CD4+ T cells from blood. CDR3 coding DNA: TGCGCCAGCAGCCAAGTCCCGACTAGCGCGGCTCTCATCACAGATACGCAGTATTTT. Its translation is CASSQVPTSAALITDTQYF.